A single sample is the source of the 3 T cell receptor beta chains below, sequenced in a study of T cells in Graves' hyperthyroidism and ophthalmopathy. What was amplified from RNA transcripts were TCR beta CDR3 regions. Carried out on the TCR CDR3, a first-round RT-PCR used the HTBI primer set. TCRdb re-analysed the multiplex PCR reads in MiXCR, keeping a single row per CDR3 protein. The sample shows 240,000 or so distinct CDR3 sequences, about 15% of them seen only once. Sequencing input: blood. These receptor sequences come from a woman aged 18-30 years with Graves' ophthalmopathy.

V usage is TRBV20-1 and J usage is TRBJ1-1; perhaps TRBD1 as D (6 bases). The CDR3 spans 12 residues. Germline values: CDR1 DFQATT, CDR2 SNEGSKA (reference sequence). V lost 5 bases, J lost 5 bases, and 12 bases lay in between. In DNA, the CDR3 is TGCAGTGCTGGGGGCGCAGGGACTGAAGCTTTCTTT. This encodes CSAGGAGTEAFF.

This clonotype was counted at least ten times. This chain uses TRBV12-3 or TRBV12-4 with TRBJ2-1; tentative D call: TRBD2 (7 bases). V lost 2 bases and J lost 5, with 13 bases in between. This CDR3 region has 15 residues. The CDR3 loop is CASSLRGGLNNEQFF. DNA of the CDR3: TGTGCCAGCAGTTTACGCGGGGGCCTAAACAATGAGCAGTTCTTC.

This clonotype was found many times. This sequence joins TRBV7-2 and TRBJ1-5; D perhaps matches TRBD1 (5 bases). The CDR3 has 14 residues. Germline CDR1 is SGHTA and CDR2 is FQGNSA. V was pared by 5 bases and J by 2 bases, with 10 bases between. The CDR3 reads CASSPGGGNQPQHF. The CDR3 DNA is TGTGCCAGCAGCCCGGGGGGGGGCAATCAGCCCCAGCATTTT.